Given below is one T cell receptor (beta chain) in context. The antigen remains undetermined. This sample includes further DNA sequences coding for the same CDR3. Blood was collected once per donor into heparin, averaging roughly 120 mL. All of the isolated RNA was reverse transcribed, so expressed TCRB transcripts were sequenced. The repertoire was sequenced with immunoSEQ multiplex PCR; TCRdb's copy has only in-frame clones and lacks some. The sample contains more than 300,000 clones, around 10% of which appear only once. V was clipped by 5 bases and J by 2 bases; unmatched bases: 3. Germline V CDR1 and CDR2: LNHDA, SQIVND (reference sequence). CDR3 length: 14 amino acids. This sample is part of a study of beta chain features in type 1 diabetes. Study observations and caveats: When Type 1 diabetes patients were examined, their TCRB CDR3s proved moderately but significantly shorter in all four CD4+ subsets. VDJ junctions sequenced from type 1 diabetes patients showed fewer insertions and more deletions.

The chain recombines TRBV19 with TRBJ1-5; 7 positions match TRBD1. What was sequenced was central memory CD4+ T cells from blood. The source is a young man with type 1 diabetes. The CDR3, as DNA: TGTGCCAGTAGTCGACAGGGTGGCAATCAGCCCCAGCATTTT. Residues: CASSRQGGNQPQHF.